The 13 T cell receptor beta chains in this list originate from one sample, sequenced in a study of control samples from healthy donors and cancer patients. Repertoires were generated with immunoSEQ multiplex PCR, while TCRdb's copy carries only in-frame clones and drops some. The table includes about 160,000 clones, 92% detected once. Material: blood. These receptors originate from a woman aged 25 to 39 in good health.

This chain joins TRBV29-1 and TRBJ2-1, with 8 nucleotides matching TRBD2. The CDR3 extends over 15 amino acids. Per the germline V gene, CDR1 is SQVTM and CDR2 is ANQGSEA. The CDR3 reads CTVRRAGGSNNEQFF. The CDR3 coding sequence is TGCACCGTGAGGCGGGCGGGAGGATCAAACAATGAGCAGTTCTTC.

V usage is TRBV5-1 and J usage is TRBJ2-1, with D unresolved. This CDR3 spans 15 amino acids. CDR1 and CDR2 from the germline V gene are SGHRS and YFSETQ. Between the trimmed V and J ends, which lost 4 bases and 1 base, there was a span of 12 bases. Here the CDR3 reads CASSPTTNSYNEQFF. The CDR3 DNA sequence: TGCGCCAGCAGCCCGACCACTAATTCCTACAATGAGCAGTTCTTC.

J is TRBJ2-7 and V is TRBV28, with a possible D match to TRBD2 (6 bases). The CDR3 runs to 15 residues. In germline, CDR1 is MDHEN, CDR2 SYDVKM. V was cut by 4 bases and J by 4 bases, with 17 bases left in between. CDR3 nucleotides: TGTGCCAGCAGTTCGAGCGGGCGAGTCGGGTACGAGCAGTACTTC. Its translation: CASSSSGRVGYEQYF. The complete variable domain, with remaining parts taken from reference TRBV28 and TRBJ2-7, reads DVKVTQSSRYLVKRTGEKVFLECVQDMDHENMFWYRQDPGLGLRLIYFSYDVKMKEKGDIPEGYSVSREKKERFSLILESASTNQTSMYLCASSSSGRVGYEQYFGPGTRLTVT.

This chain uses TRBV28 with TRBJ1-2; no reliable D call. The CDR3 runs to 13 residues. Germline V gene lookup returns CDR1 MDHEN and CDR2 SYDVKM. V was cut by 6 bases and J by 0 bases, with 8 bases left in between. CDR3 nucleotide sequence: TGTGCCAGCAGGCGGACGGCTAACTATGGCTACACCTTC. The encoded protein is CASRRTANYGYTF.

The chain recombines TRBV6-2 or TRBV6-3 with TRBJ1-2, with D perhaps matching TRBD1 (5 bases). Germline CDR1 reads MNHEY; CDR2 reads SVGEGT. There are 15 residues in the CDR3. Deletions cut 2 bases from V and 7 bases from J, with 17 bases between. CDR3 nucleotide sequence: TGTGCCAGCAGTTACACCGGGACGGGGCCGAGTGGCTACACCTTC. Encoded protein: CASSYTGTGPSGYTF.

This sequence joins TRBV24-1 and TRBJ2-7, with 9 bases aligning to TRBD1. Germline CDR1 reads KGHDR; CDR2 reads SFDVKD. V was pared by 10 bases and J by 3 bases, with 6 bases of the junction left unmatched. The CDR3 has 13 residues. CDR3 in amino acids: CATFRDRVYEQYF. As DNA, the CDR3 is TGTGCCACTTTCCGGGACAGGGTCTACGAGCAGTACTTC.

The chain combines TRBV11-2 with TRBJ2-3, with D maybe TRBD2 (6 bases). The germline V gene encodes CDR1 SGHAT and CDR2 FQNNGV. The CDR3 has 13 residues. V lost 6 bases and J 9 bases, leaving 16 bases between the germline ends. The CDR3, as DNA: TGTGCCAGCAGTCCCAGCCGGGGGAAGACGCAGTATTTT. Translated: CASSPSRGKTQYF.

The chain recombines TRBV2 with TRBJ2-7; possible D gene TRBD2, 5 bases. The germline gives CDR1 SNHLY, CDR2 FYNNEI. V was trimmed by 7 bases and J by 8 bases, leaving 21 bases between them. The CDR3 is 14 residues long. The CDR3 DNA reads as TGTGCCAGCACCGATAGTTGGAGGCCGATCCAGCAGTACTTC. Amino acid sequence: CASTDSWRPIQQYF.

Concerning this clone itself: A junction end diverges from the germline sequence, so it may reflect a read error. The chain recombines TRBV6-1 with TRBJ1-2; D uncertain. The CDR3 sequence is 13 residues long. Germline V gene data show CDR1 as MNHNS and CDR2 as SASEGT. This CDR3 reads CASSEGDGYGYTF. In nucleotides, the CDR3 is TGTGCCAGCAGCGAAGGAGACGGGTATGGCTACACCTTC.

This chain links TRBV5-4 with TRBJ1-2; weak D call: TRBD1 (5 bases). The CDR3 sequence is 12 residues long. Per the germline V gene, CDR1 is SGHNT and CDR2 is YYREEE (reference sequence). Between the trimmed V and J ends, which lost 7 bases and 5 bases, there was a span of 12 bases. DNA for the CDR3: TGTGCCAGCGCTGGGGGAGGATATGGCTACACCTTC. It encodes CASAGGGYGYTF.

The V and J genes are TRBV24-1 and TRBJ2-1; 8 bases are shared with TRBD1. Germline CDR1 and CDR2: KGHDR and SFDVKD. This CDR3 spans 15 amino acids. The V and J ends lost 6 bases and 0 bases, in that order; junction bases with no gene match: 3. The CDR3 is CATSKTGDSYNEQFF. The DNA of the CDR3 is TGTGCCACCAGTAAGACAGGGGACTCCTACAATGAGCAGTTCTTC.

The chain combines TRBV6-2 or TRBV6-3 with TRBJ1-1, with TRBD1 as a possible D gene (6 bases). Germline-derived CDR1 and CDR2 are MNHEY and SVGEGT. V was clipped by 2 bases and J by 6 bases, with 13 bases between them. CDR3 length equals 14 residues. The CDR3 loop is CASSYNRAVAEAFF. CDR3 bases: TGTGCCAGCAGTTACAACAGGGCGGTCGCTGAAGCTTTCTTT.

This clone was seen once. The chain has TRBV9 and TRBJ2-3; D is perhaps TRBD2 (6 bases). Trimming shortened V by 0 bases and J by 2 bases, and 7 bases separated the two germline ends. The CDR3 spans 14 residues. CDR1 is SGDLS and CDR2 is YYNGEE in the germline V gene. The CDR3 loop reads CASSVGGDTDTQYF. DNA of the CDR3: TGTGCCAGCAGCGTAGGGGGGGACACAGATACGCAGTATTTT.